Following are 32 T cell receptor beta chains from one sample sequenced in a study of identical twins. MiXCR, run by TCRdb on the 5' RACE reads, gives a single entry per CDR3 protein. The data contain approximately 210,000 distinct CDR3 sequences, under 8.5% of them singletons. This same sample was also part of a study on T cells expressing NK-cell markers.

The specimen sequenced was CD8+ T cells sorted from blood. Receptors were obtained from a woman under 30 in good health.

Only a few counts were recorded for this clonotype. The chain links TRBV12-3 or TRBV12-4 to TRBJ1-5, with 7 bases fitting TRBD1. The ends lost 4 bases at V and 5 bases at J; junction bases unmatched: 5. CDR3 size: 14 residues. In DNA form, the CDR3 reads TGTGCCAGCAGTTGGGGACAGTTAGATCAGCCCCAGCATTTT. This translates into CASSWGQLDQPQHF.

This clonotype was found many times. The chain couples TRBV5-1 to TRBJ2-7; 7 positions match TRBD2. CDR1 is SGHRS and CDR2 is YFSETQ in the germline V gene. The CDR3 loop spans 16 amino acids. After removal of 4 bases from V and 3 bases from J, the junction contained 13 bases not matched to a gene. The CDR3 reads CASSLWERGPIYEQYF. The CDR3 DNA reads as TGCGCCAGCAGCCTATGGGAGCGGGGCCCAATCTACGAGCAGTACTTC.

This clonotype has just a few counts. J is TRBJ2-1 and V is TRBV29-1; TRBD1 is a possible D gene (6 bases). Germline loops: CDR1 SQVTM, CDR2 ANQGSEA. The ends were cut back, 2 bases at V and 7 bases at J, with 12 bases in the middle. The CDR3 is made up of 13 amino acids. CDR3 protein: CSVEFQGTNEQFF. CDR3 DNA: TGCAGCGTTGAATTTCAGGGGACGAATGAGCAGTTCTTC.

This clonotype has at least ten counts. The CDR3 DNA reads TGCGCCAGCAAAGATCAGCCCCAGCATTTT. Protein: CASKDQPQHF. The chain carries TRBV5-1 and TRBJ1-5; D ambiguous. This CDR3 spans 10 amino acids. CDR1 is SGHRS and CDR2 is YFSETQ in the germline V gene. The V gene lost 6 bases and the J gene lost 5 bases, with 3 bases spanning the gap.

This clonotype was seen a few times. This CDR3 reads CASSSDRGGGNQPQHF. CDR3 sequence (DNA): TGTGCCAGCAGTTCCGACAGGGGCGGAGGGAATCAGCCCCAGCATTTT. The gene calls are TRBV7-9 and TRBJ1-5, with TRBD1 matching 8 bases. Trimming removed 6 bases from V and 4 bases from J; junction bases left unmatched: 11. Germline values: CDR1 SEHNR, CDR2 FQNEAQ (reference sequence). The CDR3 contains 16 residues. The full variable domain, its missing parts supplied by reference TRBV7-9 and TRBJ1-5, is DTGVSQNPRHKITKRGQNVTFRCDPISEHNRLYWYRQTLGQGPEFLTYFQNEAQLEKSRLLSDRFSAERPKGSFSTLEIQRTEQGDSAMYLCASSSDRGGGNQPQHFGDGTRLSIL.

This clonotype was picked up many times. The J gene is TRBJ2-1, the V gene TRBV19; possibly TRBD2 for D (5 bases). The CDR3 contains 13 residues. In germline, CDR1 is LNHDA, CDR2 SQIVND (reference sequence). Trimming cost V 8 bases and J 4 bases, with 12 bases left between them. The CDR3 DNA is TGTGCCAGTTGGGGTAGCGTGTACAATGAGCAGTTCTTC. This gives the protein CASWGSVYNEQFF.

V is TRBV7-2 and J is TRBJ2-5; D could derive from TRBD1 or TRBD2 (5 bases each). The CDR3 runs 13 residues. Germline CDR1 and CDR2: SGHTA and FQGNSA. Trimming shortened V by 6 bases and J by 5 bases, and 13 bases separated the two germline ends. For the CDR3, the DNA is TGTGCCAGCAGTTTGGACTGGGGGGAGACCCAGTACTTC. It codes for CASSLDWGETQYF.

The sample holds a few counts of this clonotype. The CDR3 bases are TGTGCCAGCAGCGTAGATGTACAGGCTACAGGTCATGGCTACACCTTC. Translating it yields CASSVDVQATGHGYTF. The V gene is TRBV9, the J gene TRBJ1-2; D may be TRBD1 (5 bases). This CDR3 spans 16 amino acids. The V and J ends lost 0 bases and 6 bases respectively, with 18 bases between them. The V gene's germline CDR1 is SGDLS and CDR2 YYNGEE.

The chain is built from TRBV20-1 and TRBJ2-1, with D tentatively TRBD2 (6 bases). Trimming removed 4 bases from V and 4 bases from J, with 14 bases in between. CDR3 length: 14 amino acids. Germline-derived CDR1 and CDR2 are DFQATT and SNEGSKA (reference sequence). The CDR3 DNA reads as TGCAGTGCTACATTGGAGGGGCCGTACAATGAGCAGTTCTTC. Amino acid sequence: CSATLEGPYNEQFF.

J is TRBJ2-3 and V is TRBV13, with D hard to call. V lost 5 bases and J 0 bases, leaving 15 bases between the germline ends. CDR3 length: 16 amino acids. From germline, CDR1 is PRHDT and CDR2 FYEKMQ (reference sequence). CDR3 nucleotide sequence: TGTGCCAGCAGCCCGCTCCCAGATTCTAGCACAGATACGCAGTATTTT. This codes for CASSPLPDSSTDTQYF. Combining the CDR3 with reference TRBV13 and TRBJ2-3 gives the whole variable domain AAGVIQSPRHLIKEKRETATLKCYPIPRHDTVYWYQQGPGQDPQFLISFYEKMQSDKGSIPDRFSAQQFSDYHSELNMSSLELGDSALYFCASSPLPDSSTDTQYFGPGTRLTVL.

This clonotype appeared many times. V usage is TRBV12-3 or TRBV12-4 and J usage is TRBJ1-2; no definite D call. This CDR3 comprises 12 residues. Trimming pared 7 bases from V and 4 bases from J, leaving 10 bases between. The CDR3 protein is CASTHDGYGYTF. The CDR3 DNA follows: TGTGCCAGCACCCACGACGGCTATGGCTACACCTTC.

This clonotype was found a few times. The chain couples TRBV27 to TRBJ2-1, with 9 bases identical to TRBD1. J lost 8 bases, V lost 5 bases, and 7 bases had no gene match. Per germline, CDR1 MNHEY and CDR2 SMNVEV (reference sequence). This CDR3 has 14 amino acids. CDR3 loop: CASSPLTGGDEQFF. The CDR3 nucleotides read TGTGCCAGCAGTCCCCTAACAGGGGGCGATGAGCAGTTCTTC.

This clonotype was counted between two and nine times. The chain combines TRBV7-6 with TRBJ2-7; unclear D gene. Germline V gives CDR1 SGHVS, CDR2 FNYEAQ. Trimming left V 1 base short and J 2 bases short, with 9 bases between. This CDR3 spans 14 amino acids. CDR3 sequence: CASSLEVSTYEQYF. DNA for the CDR3: TGTGCCAGCAGCTTAGAAGTCAGTACCTACGAGCAGTACTTC.

This clonotype was observed at least ten times. The V gene is TRBV4-3, the J gene TRBJ1-1; D is unresolved. The CDR3 totals 16 residues. Trimming pared 0 bases from V and 0 bases from J, leaving 11 bases between. Germline CDR1 and CDR2: LGHNA and YSLEER. In nucleotides, the CDR3 is TGCGCCAGCAGCCAAGATCGGGGAGGGATGAACACTGAAGCTTTCTTT. Translated: CASSQDRGGMNTEAFF.

Many counts were recorded for this clonotype. The chain employs TRBV6-2 or TRBV6-3 and TRBJ2-2, with no clear D. V shed 0 bases and J shed 1 base, with 0 bases lying between them. Germline CDR1 reads MNHEY; CDR2 reads SVGEGT. The CDR3 runs to 13 residues. CDR3 protein: CASSYSNTGELFF. CDR3 in DNA: TGTGCCAGCAGTTACTCGAACACCGGGGAGCTGTTTTTT.

This clonotype was seen repeatedly, ten times or more. The genes are TRBV27 and TRBJ1-5; D is unresolved. This CDR3 spans 13 amino acids. The germline gives CDR1 MNHEY, CDR2 SMNVEV (reference sequence). V dropped 4 bases and J dropped 4 bases, with 8 bases sitting between them. In DNA form, the CDR3 reads TGTGCCAGCAGTTCCGACATTAATCAGCCCCAGCATTTT. As protein: CASSSDINQPQHF.

In its sample, this clonotype was seen many times. The chain has TRBV6-1 and TRBJ2-1; 7 positions match TRBD2. V trimming: 9 bases; J trimming: 6 bases; junction bases outside the gene matches: 8. CDR3 size: 13 residues. Germline lookup yields CDR1 MNHNS and CDR2 SASEGT. The CDR3 is CASGGREFNEQFF. The CDR3 DNA follows: TGTGCCAGTGGGGGGAGGGAGTTCAATGAGCAGTTCTTC.

This chain uses TRBV19 with TRBJ2-7; D not resolved. The CDR3 extends over 15 amino acids. V was cut by 5 bases and J by 11 bases, with 25 bases left in between. Germline V gives CDR1 LNHDA, CDR2 SQIVND (reference sequence). CDR3 DNA sequence: TGTGCCAGTAGTTCCCACGGAGAAACCCCAATGATCGAGTACTTC. It translates to CASSSHGETPMIEYF.

This chain links TRBV10-3 with TRBJ2-7, with a weak D call TRBD2 (5 bases). The CDR3 has 13 amino acids. V was pared by 10 bases and J by 0 bases, with 13 bases between. Looked up from germline, CDR1 is ENHRY and CDR2 is SYGVKD. DNA of the CDR3: TGTGCCAGCCTCCCCGGGGACTCCTACGAGCAGTACTTC. It encodes CASLPGDSYEQYF.

This rearrangement joins TRBV18 to TRBJ2-5; D unresolved. Trimming removed 0 bases at V and 3 bases at J, with 14 bases between. CDR1 is KGHSH, CDR2 LQKENI, per germline. This CDR3 region has 16 residues. CDR3 in DNA: TGTGCCAGCTCACCACCGCCGAAGGAAGTCGAAGAGACCCAGTACTTC. Translated, it gives CASSPPPKEVEETQYF.

The chain couples TRBV4-3 to TRBJ2-3; TRBD2 aligns across 9 bases. The germline V gene has CDR1 LGHNA and CDR2 YSLEER. This CDR3 has 17 residues. V lost 4 bases to trimming and J lost 3 bases; unmatched junction nucleotides: 11. CDR3 DNA sequence: TGCGCCAGCAGCCCAGCCTGGGTAGCGGGAGTTACAGATACGCAGTATTTT. Encoded protein: CASSPAWVAGVTDTQYF.

The chain couples TRBV12-3 or TRBV12-4 to TRBJ2-7, with D tentatively TRBD1 (6 bases). The CDR3 length is 15 residues. V lost 6 bases and J lost 6, with 21 bases in between. DNA of the CDR3: TGTGCCAGCAGGCGCTCCGGGACACGGCTCGGCGAGCAGTACTTC. Its protein product is CASRRSGTRLGEQYF.

The CDR3 DNA reads as TGTGCCAGCAGCTTCAGTACCCACGAGCAGTACTTC. Translation gives CASSFSTHEQYF. V and J are TRBV11-2 and TRBJ2-7; D remains ambiguous. Germline CDR1 and CDR2: SGHAT and FQNNGV. CDR3 length equals 12 residues. V dropped 3 bases and J dropped 5 bases, with 8 bases sitting between them.

This clonotype was picked up a small number of times. CDR3 sequence (DNA): TGCGCCAGCAGCATGACAGGGGGCGAAGGCTACACCTTC. It encodes CASSMTGGEGYTF. The chain links TRBV5-1 to TRBJ1-2, with 10 bases lining up with TRBD1. The CDR3 runs to 13 residues. CDR1 is SGHRS and CDR2 is YFSETQ in the germline V gene. Trimming cost V 4 bases and J 8 bases; bases outside gene matches: 5.

This clonotype was detected ten times or more. This chain joins TRBV14 and TRBJ2-5; 12 bases match TRBD2. Unmatched junction bases numbered 11, after V lost 4 bases and J lost 2 bases. This CDR3 contains 18 residues. From germline, CDR1 is SGHDN and CDR2 FVKESK. CDR3 in amino acids: CASSRRSWTSGTQETQYF. Here the CDR3 DNA reads TGTGCCAGCAGCCGACGCAGCTGGACTAGCGGGACTCAAGAGACCCAGTACTTC.

This clonotype was seen a few times. The gene calls are TRBV12-3 or TRBV12-4 and TRBJ1-1; D perhaps matches TRBD1 (6 bases). The CDR3 has 13 amino acids. The germline V and J ends were trimmed by 8 bases and 1 base, with 11 bases remaining between them. CDR3 in DNA: TGTGCCAGCGGGGGCAGGGGGAACACTGAAGCTTTCTTT. It is translated as CASGGRGNTEAFF.

This clonotype was counted a few times. The chain uses TRBV7-6 and TRBJ2-1, with 7 nucleotides matching TRBD2. This CDR3 region has 12 residues. The germline V gene has CDR1 SGHVS and CDR2 FNYEAQ. V gave up 5 bases and J gave up 10 bases; unmatched junction bases: 5. The CDR3 DNA is TGTGCCAGCAGCCAGACGGGGGGAGAGCAGTTCTTC. This gives the protein CASSQTGGEQFF.

This chain links TRBV5-5 with TRBJ2-3, with TRBD2 matching over 7 bases. Germline V gives CDR1 SGHKS, CDR2 YYEKEE (reference sequence). V dropped 1 base and J dropped 4; count of bases not matched to a gene: 6. The CDR3 loop spans 15 amino acids. The CDR3 DNA reads as TGTGCCAGCAGCTTGCGCGGGAGAGGGGCAGATACGCAGTATTTT. The encoded protein is CASSLRGRGADTQYF.

This clonotype appeared a few times. J is TRBJ2-1 and V is TRBV19; the D gene is possibly TRBD2 (6 bases). The V end lost 9 bases, the J end lost 7 bases, and 13 bases lay between the germline ends. The CDR3 covers 12 residues. The V gene's germline CDR1 is LNHDA and CDR2 SQIVND (reference sequence). CDR3 sequence reads: CASLGSLNEQFF. CDR3 bases: TGTGCCAGCCTCGGGAGTTTGAATGAGCAGTTCTTC. The full variable domain, rest sourced from reference TRBV19 and TRBJ2-1, is DGGITQSPKYLFRKEGQNVTLSCEQNLNHDAMYWYRQDPGQGLRLIYYSQIVNDFQKGDIAEGYSVSREKKESFPLTVTSAQKNPTAFYLCASLGSLNEQFFGPGTRLTVL.

The chain carries TRBV4-1 and TRBJ1-6; D gene unclear. V lost 4 bases to trimming and J lost 9 bases, with 16 bases between them. This CDR3 is built from 15 residues. Germline CDR1 MGHRA, CDR2 YSYEKL. CDR3 sequence reads: CASSLERGEGSPLHF. In DNA form, the CDR3 reads TGCGCCAGCAGCCTCGAAAGAGGTGAAGGTTCACCCCTCCACTTT.

The chain links TRBV6-2 or TRBV6-3 to TRBJ1-2; a weak D match, TRBD1 (5 bases). This CDR3 spans 13 amino acids. V was clipped by 6 bases and J by 2 bases, with 10 bases between them. Germline V gene sequence: CDR1 MNHEY, CDR2 SVGEGT. The CDR3 loop reads CASSREANYGYTF. Here the CDR3 DNA reads TGTGCCAGCAGCAGGGAGGCGAACTATGGCTACACCTTC.

This clonotype appeared a few times. V and J are TRBV11-2 and TRBJ2-5; 7 nucleotides line up with TRBD2. This CDR3 contains 15 residues. Germline values: CDR1 SGHAT, CDR2 FQNNGV. V lost 1 base to trimming and J lost 1 base; unmatched junction nucleotides: 3. This CDR3 is CASSLGASGQETQYF. DNA of the CDR3: TGTGCCAGCAGCTTAGGGGCTAGCGGCCAAGAGACCCAGTACTTC.